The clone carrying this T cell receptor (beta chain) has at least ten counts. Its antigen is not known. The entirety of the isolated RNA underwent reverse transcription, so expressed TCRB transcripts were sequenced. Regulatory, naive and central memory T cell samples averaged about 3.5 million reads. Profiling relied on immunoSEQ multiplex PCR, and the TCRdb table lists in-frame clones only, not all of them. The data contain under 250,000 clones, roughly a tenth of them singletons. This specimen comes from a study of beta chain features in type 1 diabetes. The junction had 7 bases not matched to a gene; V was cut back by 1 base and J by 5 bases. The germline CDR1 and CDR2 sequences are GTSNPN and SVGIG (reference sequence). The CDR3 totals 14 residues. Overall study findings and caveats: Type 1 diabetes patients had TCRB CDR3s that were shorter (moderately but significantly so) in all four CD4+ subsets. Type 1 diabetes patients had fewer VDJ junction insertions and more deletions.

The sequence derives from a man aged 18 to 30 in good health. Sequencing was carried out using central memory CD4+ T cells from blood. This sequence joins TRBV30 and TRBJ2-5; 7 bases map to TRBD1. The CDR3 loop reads CAWSAGQNVETQYF. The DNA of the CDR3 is TGTGCCTGGAGTGCGGGACAGAATGTTGAGACCCAGTACTTC.